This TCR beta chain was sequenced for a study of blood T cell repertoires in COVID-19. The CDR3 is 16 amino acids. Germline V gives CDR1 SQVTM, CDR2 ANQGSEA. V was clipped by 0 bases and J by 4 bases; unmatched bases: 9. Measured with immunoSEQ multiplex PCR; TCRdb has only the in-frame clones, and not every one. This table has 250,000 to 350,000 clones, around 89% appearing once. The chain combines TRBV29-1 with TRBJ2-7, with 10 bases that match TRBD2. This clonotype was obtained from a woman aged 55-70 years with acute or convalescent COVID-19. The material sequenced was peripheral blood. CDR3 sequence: CSVEDRVASGRYEQYF. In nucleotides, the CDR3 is TGCAGCGTTGAAGATCGGGTCGCTAGCGGGAGATACGAGCAGTACTTC.